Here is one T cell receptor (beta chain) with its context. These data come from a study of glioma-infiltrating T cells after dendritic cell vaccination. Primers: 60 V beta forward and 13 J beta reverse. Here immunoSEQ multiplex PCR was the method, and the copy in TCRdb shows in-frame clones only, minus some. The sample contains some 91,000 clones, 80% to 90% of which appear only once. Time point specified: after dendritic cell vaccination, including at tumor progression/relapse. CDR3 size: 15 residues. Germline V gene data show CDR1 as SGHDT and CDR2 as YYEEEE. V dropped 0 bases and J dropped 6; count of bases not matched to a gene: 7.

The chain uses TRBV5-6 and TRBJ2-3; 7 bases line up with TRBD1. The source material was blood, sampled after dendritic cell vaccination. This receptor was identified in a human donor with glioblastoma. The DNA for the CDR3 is TGTGCCAGCAGCTTGGACAGGGGAAAGGCCGATACGCAGTATTTT. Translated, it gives CASSLDRGKADTQYF.